A selection of T cell receptor beta chains follows, all from one sample in a study of T-cell reconstitution after alpha-beta-depleted transplantation in children. TCRdb processed the PCR reads anew with MiXCR; each CDR3 protein has one entry. This table has around 72,000 distinct CDR3 sequences, roughly 5% appearing once. Sequencing was performed on PBMCs, mostly from graft donor cells, taken 180 days after TCRalphabeta/CD19-depleted stem cell transplant. Source of these receptors: a boy less than two years old who had a stem cell transplant for acute myeloid leukemia, so the T cells may come from the graft donor. Each CDR3 is given with its conserved first and last residue. D genes are given only for firm matches. A row's size may be missing; if present it is once, few, many or a size class.

V gene	J gene	clone size	D gene	CDR3 DNA	CDR3 protein
TRBV12-3/TRBV12-4	TRBJ1-3	many	TRBD1	TGTGCCAGCAGTTCGCCGGGACAGGAGAATGGAAACACCATATATTTT	CASSSPGQENGNTIYF
TRBV7-2	TRBJ1-2	many	.	TGTGCCAGCAGCTTAGATTGGCCCGGGAGCGACTATGGCTACACCTTC	CASSLDWPGSDYGYTF
TRBV5-6	TRBJ2-2	many	.	TGTGCCAGCAGCTTGGTACTCAACACCGGGGAGCTGTTTTTT	CASSLVLNTGELFF
TRBV20-1	TRBJ1-1	many	.	TGCAGTGCTAGAGTGGGGGGGATGGAAGCTTTCTTT	CSARVGGMEAFF
TRBV7-9	TRBJ1-2	many	TRBD1	TGTGCCAGCAGCCCACGCCGGGACAGTCTTCCTAACTATGGCTACACCTTC	CASSPRRDSLPNYGYTF
TRBV27	TRBJ2-3	many	TRBD2	TGTGCCACCTCGACAATTCTAGCGGTGGGCACAGATACGCAGTATTTT	CATSTILAVGTDTQYF
TRBV20-1	TRBJ1-2	many	.	TGCAGTGCTAGCGGGGGTAGGGCTAACTATGGCTACACCTTC	CSASGGRANYGYTF
TRBV7-1	TRBJ1-1	.	.	TGTGCCAGCAGCTCCCCCGTTCAGTGGAACACTGAAGCTTTCTTT	CASSSPVQWNTEAFF
TRBV6-5	TRBJ2-5	many	TRBD1	TGTGCCAGCAGTTTGGGACAGGGGGGGGAGACCCAGTACTTC	CASSLGQGGETQYF
TRBV20-1	TRBJ2-2	many	TRBD2	TGCAGTGCTAGAGATCGGAACACTAGCGGGGGGGCTGACACCGGGGAGCTGTTTTTT	CSARDRNTSGGADTGELFF
TRBV29-1	TRBJ1-2	many	.	TGCAGCGCTCAGGGTCGAAATGGCTACACCTTC	CSAQGRNGYTF
TRBV7-9	TRBJ1-6	many	TRBD1	TGTGCCAGCAGCGCGGGACAGCTTAATTCACCCCTCCACTTT	CASSAGQLNSPLHF
TRBV7-9	TRBJ2-2	many	.	TGTGCCAGCAGCCCCCCTAGGCTCGAAAACACCGGGGAGCTGTTTTTT	CASSPPRLENTGELFF
TRBV12-3/TRBV12-4	TRBJ2-4	many	.	TGTGCCAGCAGTTCGACAGGCCAGGGACCCAAAAACATTCAGTACTTC	CASSSTGQGPKNIQYF
TRBV24-1	TRBJ2-4	many	.	TGTGCCACCAGTGATGACAGTCAATACATTCAGTACTTC	CATSDDSQYIQYF
TRBV10-3	TRBJ1-5	many	.	TGTGCCATCGCCCTCGGACCCAACAATCAGCCCCAGCATTTT	CAIALGPNNQPQHF
TRBV5-1	TRBJ2-6	.	TRBD1	TGCGCCAGCAGCGAGCCCGACAGGGATGGGGCCAACGTCCTGACTTTC	CASSEPDRDGANVLTF
TRBV5-1	TRBJ2-3	many	.	TGCGCCAGCAGCTTGGGGAGGGGGCAGGATACGCAGTATTTT	CASSLGRGQDTQYF
TRBV5-5	TRBJ1-5	many	.	TGTGCCAGCAGCTTGGTGGATAGCAATCAGCCCCAGCATTTT	CASSLVDSNQPQHF
TRBV12-3/TRBV12-4	TRBJ2-3	many	TRBD2	TGTGCCAGCAGTGGGAAATTCGGGGGGATCATCACAGATACGCAGTATTTT	CASSGKFGGIITDTQYF
TRBV20-1	TRBJ2-1	many	TRBD1	TGCAGTGCTAGAGGTTTTCGGGACAGTTACAATGAGCAGTTCTTC	CSARGFRDSYNEQFF
TRBV7-9	TRBJ2-1	.	TRBD1	TGTGCCAGCAGCTCTTACAGGGGGAATGAGCAGTTCTTC	CASSSYRGNEQFF
TRBV6-1	TRBJ2-1	few	TRBD2	TGTGCCAGCAGACCACGCGGGACTAGCGGGGGGTACAATGAGCAGTTCTTC	CASRPRGTSGGYNEQFF
TRBV20-1	TRBJ2-7	many	TRBD1	TGCAGTGCTAGAAGGGGACAGGGACCCTCCTACGAGCAGTACTTC	CSARRGQGPSYEQYF
TRBV4-3	TRBJ2-7	few	.	TGCGCCAGCAGCCAAGATAGGGGGATGCAGTCCTATGAGCAGTACTTC	CASSQDRGMQSYEQYF
TRBV6-5	TRBJ2-7	many	TRBD2	TGTGCCAGCAGTTACAACCCGGGACTAGCCCTCTACGAGCAGTACTTC	CASSYNPGLALYEQYF
TRBV28	TRBJ2-6	many	TRBD2	TGTGCCAGCTCTAGCGGGGGCTCTGGGGCCAACGTCCTGACTTTC	CASSSGGSGANVLTF
TRBV20-1	TRBJ2-7	many	.	TGCAGTGCTAGCTTGACGTCTCACGAGCAGTACTTC	CSASLTSHEQYF
TRBV5-1	TRBJ1-1	.	.	TGCGCCAGCAGCTGGGTTCAGGGGACTGAAGCTTTCTTT	CASSWVQGTEAFF
TRBV4-3	TRBJ2-1	many	.	TGCGCCAGCAGCCAAGAACAGGGCTCCTACAATGAGCAGTTCTTC	CASSQEQGSYNEQFF
TRBV20-1	TRBJ2-1	many	.	TGCAGTGCTAGGGCACTGATGGGCGGTTTTGACAATGAGCAGTTCTTC	CSARALMGGFDNEQFF
TRBV7-8	TRBJ2-5	many	TRBD2	TGTGCCAGCAGCCTGGCGGGGGGAGGGCGAGAGACCCAGTACTTC	CASSLAGGGRETQYF
TRBV29-1	TRBJ2-7	many	.	TGCAGCGTCGCCGGGACGTCTCCCTACGAGCAGTACTTC	CSVAGTSPYEQYF
TRBV15	TRBJ1-1	many	.	TGTGCCACCAGCAGAGATCATGTGAACACTGAAGCTTTCTTT	CATSRDHVNTEAFF
TRBV12-3/TRBV12-4	TRBJ2-2	.	.	TGTGCCAGCAGTTACAGGGTTACCGGGGAGCTGTTTTTT	CASSYRVTGELFF
TRBV29-1	TRBJ2-1	many	.	TGCAGCGCTTTGCGTGCTAAGGGGGGCATCAATGAGCAGTTCTTC	CSALRAKGGINEQFF
TRBV19	TRBJ2-2	few	.	TGTGCCAGTAGTTCCTCACGGGATGTCGGGGAGCTGTTTTTT	CASSSSRDVGELFF
TRBV10-3	TRBJ2-3	many	TRBD1	TGTGCCATCAGGGACAGGGGAAGCACAGATACGCAGTATTTT	CAIRDRGSTDTQYF
TRBV20-1	TRBJ2-5	many	TRBD1	TGCAGTGCCACGGACAGGACTTCGTATGAGGGCCAGTACTTC	CSATDRTSYEGQYF
TRBV6-5	TRBJ2-1	many	TRBD1	TGTGCCAGCAGCCTCCGGGACAGGCCCCACAATGAGCAGTTCTTC	CASSLRDRPHNEQFF